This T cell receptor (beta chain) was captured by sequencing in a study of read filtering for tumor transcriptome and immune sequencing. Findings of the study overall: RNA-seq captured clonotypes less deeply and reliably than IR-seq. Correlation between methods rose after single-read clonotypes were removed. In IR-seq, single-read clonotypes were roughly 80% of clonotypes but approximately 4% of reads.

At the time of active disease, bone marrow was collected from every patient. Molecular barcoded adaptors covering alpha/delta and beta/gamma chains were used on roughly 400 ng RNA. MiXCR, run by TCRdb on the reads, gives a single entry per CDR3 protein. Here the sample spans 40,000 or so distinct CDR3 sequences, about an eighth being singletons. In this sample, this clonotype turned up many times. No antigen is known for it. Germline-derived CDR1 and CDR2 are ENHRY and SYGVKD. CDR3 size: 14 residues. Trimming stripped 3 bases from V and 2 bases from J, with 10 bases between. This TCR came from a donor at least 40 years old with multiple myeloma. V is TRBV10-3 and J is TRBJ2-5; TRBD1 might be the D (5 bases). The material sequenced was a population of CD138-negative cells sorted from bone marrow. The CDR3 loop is CAISETGPQETQYF. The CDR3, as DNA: TGTGCCATCAGTGAAACAGGCCCTCAAGAGACCCAGTACTTC.